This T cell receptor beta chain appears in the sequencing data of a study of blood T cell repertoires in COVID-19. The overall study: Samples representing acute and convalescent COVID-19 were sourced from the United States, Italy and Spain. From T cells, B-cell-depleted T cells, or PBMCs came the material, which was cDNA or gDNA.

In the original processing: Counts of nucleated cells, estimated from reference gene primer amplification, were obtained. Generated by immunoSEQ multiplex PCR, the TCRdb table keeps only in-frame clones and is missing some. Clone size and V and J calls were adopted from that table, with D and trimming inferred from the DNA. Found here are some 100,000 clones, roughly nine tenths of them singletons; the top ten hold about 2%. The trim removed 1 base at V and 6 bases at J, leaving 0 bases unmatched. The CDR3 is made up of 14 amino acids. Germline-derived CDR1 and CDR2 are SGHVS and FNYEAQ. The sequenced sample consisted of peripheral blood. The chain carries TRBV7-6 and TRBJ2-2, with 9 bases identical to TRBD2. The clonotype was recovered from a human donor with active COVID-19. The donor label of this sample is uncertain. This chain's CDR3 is CASSLGGGAGELFF. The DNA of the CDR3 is TGTGCCAGCAGCTTAGGCGGGGGGGCCGGGGAGCTGTTTTTT. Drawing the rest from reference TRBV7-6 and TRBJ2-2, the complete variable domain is GAGVSQSPRYKVTKRGQDVALRCDPISGHVSLYWYRQALGQGPEFLTYFNYEAQQDKSGLPNDRFSAERPEGSISTLTIQRTEQRDSAMYRCASSLGGGAGELFFGEGSRLTVL.